This T cell receptor beta chain originates from a study of T cells in tuberculosis (dated by TCRdb to 2017 to 2018). Describing the broader study: In the study, CD1B tetramers and high-throughput TCR immunosequencing were combined to characterize T cells specific for the mycobacterial lipid antigen glucose monomycolate (GMM). With approximately ten people per group, a South African clinical cohort compared IGRA-negative adolescents, IGRA-positive adolescents with latent tuberculosis, and adults with active tuberculosis. PBMC from patients with active tuberculosis were archived either before the start of standard anti-tuberculosis treatment or within 7 days of starting that treatment. The paper as a whole reports these results and caveats: Active tuberculosis TCR-alpha repertoires showed smaller mean NN-distances to GMM-specific TCRs than IGRA-negative controls, suggesting clonal expansion of these TCRs. Clinical samples were selected based on the availability of cryopreserved specimens, with adults included as active tuberculosis cases and adolescents included as controls. The smaller NN-distances were partly driven by shorter CDR3-alpha lengths in active tuberculosis patients, and the difference for TCR-beta did not reach statistical significance. A classifier using the diverse GMM-specific repertoire reached 87% accuracy (AUROC roughly 0.9), compared with approximately 70% accuracy using GEM motif frequencies.

TCR libraries were generated with the immunoSEQ multiplex PCR assay, using TCR-beta and/or TCR-alpha/delta assays for each sample. The Illumina high-throughput platform was used to sequence the amplified TCR libraries. As for the authors' bioinformatics: Clustering and dimensionality reduction were performed using pairwise TCRdist distances among GMM-specific receptors from ex vivo sorted or in vitro expanded T cells. Each clinical repertoire received a mean NN-distance score, defined as the average TCRdist to the nearest 10% of tetramer-positive reference sequences. GEM TCR motif frequency was calculated as the fraction of unique TCRs that matched known GEM sequences in V/J usage and CDR3 length. Active tuberculosis was classified by linear discriminant analysis with leave-one-out cross-validation, implemented in scikit-learn. TCRdb carries this immuneACCESS record with in-frame sequences only. Its versions omit some clonotypes, under half of them owing to an unresolved V gene in the studies checked, with the rest unexplained. V and J calls and clone size come straight from that table; D and trimming were deduced from the DNA. Recorded for this sample are under 45,000 clones; roughly 90% of them occurred a single time. The ten largest clones add up to nearly 2.5% of the sample.

A note on this clone: There is no known antigen for this receptor. The record has no base qualities; no much larger clone is one base away.

The intended sense of this specimen's time point label: new active TB diagnosis, blood taken before or within 7 days of starting treatment. The active tuberculosis patients were newly diagnosed, HIV-seronegative South African adults aged 18 years or older. Confirmation of active tuberculosis was obtained by positive sputum smear microscopy and/or positive M. tuberculosis culture. Immunosequencing was performed on unsorted cryopreserved PBMC, with some 100,000 T cells per clinical donor covered on average. From the cysteine up to the phenylalanine, the CDR3 has a length of 16 residues. Here the CDR3 DNA is all that survives: 48 bases in frame from base 1. V has 3 bases trimmed and J has 8 bases trimmed; junction bases matching no gene number 11. Per the germline V gene, SGDLS is the CDR1 and YYNGEE is the CDR2.

The sequences come from PBMCs, collected at tuberculosis diagnosis. The sequence was collected from an adult with tuberculosis. The chain is assembled from TRBV9 and TRBJ2-1; a stretch of 10 junction bases matches TRBD1. The DNA is TGTGCCAGCAGCGCGCCCGTGACAGGGGGCTATGATGAGCAGTTCTTC. Its coded protein is CASSAPVTGGYDEQFF.